Included here is one T cell receptor beta chain sequence, with context. The antigen is not known. TCRdb ran MiXCR on the reads and lists one entry per CDR3 protein. The repertoire holds about 110,000 distinct CDR3 sequences, with roughly a tenth as singletons. The sample comes from a study of T cell repertoires in cytomegalovirus infection. Across the whole study: Public TCR beta signatures were indicative of both CMV infection and a matching HLA type.

The V and J ends lost 5 bases and 5 bases, in that order; junction bases with no gene match: 6. The CDR3 runs to 14 residues. General study results and limits: Adding up the frequency of public TCR beta families identified people who carried CMV plus the relevant HLA. HLA-C-restricted CMV-specific TCR beta clonotypes were dominant in the ex vivo response.

Input material: PBMCs, sequenced either directly or after in vitro stimulation (not recorded which). The rearrangement joins TRBV12-3 or TRBV12-4 to TRBJ1-2; TRBD1 agrees at 9 bases. The TCR comes from a human donor in good health (CMV status not recorded). Some clones in this sample may be carry-over from other donors' samples. The CDR3 coding sequence is TGTGCCAGCAGTCGGCGGGACAGGGATTATGGCTACACCTTC. This translates into CASSRRDRDYGYTF.